Listed here are 29 T cell receptor beta chains from one sample, sequenced in a study of human T cells and chemical hapten exposure. MiXCR, run by TCRdb on the RACE reads, gives a single entry per CDR3 protein. Counted here are a few hundred thousand distinct CDR3 sequences, around 6% occurring once; the ten biggest clones make up about 5.4%. Time point defined: patch test 2, 6 weeks after DPC sensitization. Treatment here: therapeutic diphenylcyclopropenone sensitization with weekly scalp DPC. Material: whole blood, obtained in connection with sensitization to the hapten diphenylcyclopropenone (DPC). These receptors were taken from a woman under 30 with alopecia areata. Some clones in this sample may be carry-over from other donors' samples.

This clonotype was counted at least ten times. The chain links TRBV6-6 to TRBJ1-6; D call uncertain. CDR3 length: 15 amino acids. Trimming pared 7 bases from V and 6 bases from J, leaving 16 bases between. The germline gives CDR1 MNHNY, CDR2 SVGAGI (reference sequence). CDR3 in amino acids: CASTLTAQPNSPLHF. CDR3 bases: TGTGCCAGCACCTTGACCGCCCAACCTAATTCACCCCTCCACTTT.

V is TRBV18 and J is TRBJ1-1; D uncertain. In germline, CDR1 is KGHSH, CDR2 LQKENI. The CDR3 runs to 15 residues. V lost 2 bases and J lost 1, with 11 bases in between. The CDR3 sequence: CASSPSNRGNTEAFF. The CDR3 DNA reads as TGTGCCAGCTCACCAAGCAACAGAGGGAACACTGAAGCTTTCTTT. Based on the CDR3 plus reference TRBV18 and TRBJ1-1, the full variable domain is NAGVMQNPRHLVRRRGQEARLRCSPMKGHSHVYWYRQLPEEGLKFMVYLQKENIIDESGMPKERFSAEFPKEGPSILRIQQVVRGDSAAYFCASSPSNRGNTEAFFGQGTRLTVV.

This clonotype occurred a few times. The V gene is TRBV2, the J gene TRBJ1-1, with D perhaps matching TRBD1 (5 bases). The V gene lost 1 base and the J gene lost 7 bases, with 13 bases spanning the gap. Germline V gene lookup returns CDR1 SNHLY and CDR2 FYNNEI. The CDR3 is made up of 14 amino acids. The CDR3 protein is CASSEVGRDGEAFF. CDR3 nucleotides: TGTGCCAGCAGTGAAGTAGGGCGGGACGGTGAAGCTTTCTTT.

The chain's CDR3 is CASSLGGQGGEAFF. The DNA for the CDR3 is TGTGCCAGCAGTTTAGGGGGGCAAGGAGGTGAAGCTTTCTTT. The chain links TRBV28 to TRBJ1-1; tentatively, D is TRBD1 (6 bases). V was clipped by 2 bases and J by 7 bases, with 14 bases between them. The CDR3 is 14 amino acids. Germline values: CDR1 MDHEN, CDR2 SYDVKM.

This rearrangement joins TRBV27 to TRBJ2-1, with TRBD2 matching over 12 bases. The CDR3 has 17 amino acids. Germline-derived CDR1 and CDR2 are MNHEY and SMNVEV (reference sequence). The V segment lost 2 bases and the J segment 7 bases; nucleotides outside the gene matches: 9. The CDR3 bases are TGTGCCAGCAGTTTAAAGACCCTAGCGGGGGGGATTAATGAGCAGTTCTTC. It specifies CASSLKTLAGGINEQFF.

This chain uses TRBV20-1 with TRBJ1-3, with a possible D match to TRBD1 (6 bases). The V end was cut by 3 bases, the J end by 2 bases, with 14 bases between. The CDR3 totals 15 residues. Germline lookup yields CDR1 DFQATT and CDR2 SNEGSKA (reference sequence). CDR3 protein: CSARETGRAGNTIYF. DNA for the CDR3: TGCAGTGCTAGGGAAACAGGGAGGGCTGGAAACACCATATATTTT.

This clonotype was detected many times. The chain recombines TRBV29-1 with TRBJ2-4; D call uncertain. The CDR3 consists of 13 residues. In germline, CDR1 is SQVTM, CDR2 ANQGSEA. V was clipped by 7 bases and J by 0 bases, with 10 bases between them. CDR3 amino acids: CSAEGLAKNIQYF. DNA for the CDR3: TGCAGCGCGGAAGGATTAGCCAAAAACATTCAGTACTTC.

This clonotype has at least ten counts. The V call is TRBV28, the J call TRBJ2-5; a weak D match, TRBD1 (5 bases). Germline V gives CDR1 MDHEN, CDR2 SYDVKM. This CDR3 spans 14 amino acids. V lost 3 bases to trimming and J lost 1 base, with 9 bases between them. CDR3 loop: CASSLWQGQETQYF. CDR3 DNA: TGTGCCAGCAGTTTGTGGCAGGGCCAAGAGACCCAGTACTTC.

This clonotype showed up many times. V gene TRBV11-2 combines with J gene TRBJ1-1; unclear D gene. The CDR3 consists of 16 residues. The germline gives CDR1 SGHAT, CDR2 FQNNGV. The V and J ends lost 0 bases and 0 bases respectively, with 11 bases between them. This CDR3 is CASSLDISQVNTEAFF. The DNA for the CDR3 is TGTGCCAGCAGCTTAGATATCTCGCAGGTGAACACTGAAGCTTTCTTT.

This clonotype was seen at least ten times. The chain has TRBV20-1 and TRBJ1-5; a weak D match, TRBD1 (6 bases). The CDR3 covers 13 residues. Germline loops: CDR1 DFQATT, CDR2 SNEGSKA (reference sequence). V gave up 1 base and J gave up 6 bases, with 10 bases separating them. For the CDR3, the DNA is TGCAGTGCTAGAGCCCCGGGGGCTCAGCCCCAGCATTTT. Amino acid sequence: CSARAPGAQPQHF.

The table lists this clonotype with many counts. The chain joins TRBV29-1 to TRBJ1-4; possibly TRBD1 for D (6 bases). The CDR3 totals 14 residues. Germline V CDR1 and CDR2: SQVTM, ANQGSEA. With 2 bases removed from V and 7 bases from J, the gap between germline ends came to 14 bases. This CDR3 reads CSVESGGRGEKLFF. In DNA form, the CDR3 reads TGCAGCGTTGAAAGTGGGGGCAGGGGTGAAAAACTGTTTTTT. The entire variable domain, with the rest obtained from reference TRBV29-1 and TRBJ1-4, is as follows: SAVISQKPSRDICQRGTSLTIQCQVDSQVTMMFWYRQQPGQSLTLIATANQGSEATYESGFVIDKFPISRPNLTFSTLTVSNMSPEDSSIYLCSVESGGRGEKLFFGSGTQLSVL.

In its sample, this clonotype was seen a few times. V gene TRBV10-3 combines with J gene TRBJ2-1, with 11 bases aligning to TRBD2. The CDR3 has 14 residues. Looked up from germline, CDR1 is ENHRY and CDR2 is SYGVKD. J lost 7 bases, V lost 10 bases, and 9 bases had no gene match. CDR3 bases: TGTGCCAGCTATAGCGGGGGGGCGCAGAATGAGCAGTTCTTC. This gives the protein CASYSGGAQNEQFF.

V gene TRBV5-1 combines with J gene TRBJ2-5, with 8 nucleotides matching TRBD2. The germline V gene encodes CDR1 SGHRS and CDR2 YFSETQ. With 4 bases clipped from V and 1 base from J, the junction kept 6 bases outside the gene matches. The CDR3 has 15 amino acids. In DNA, the CDR3 is TGCGCCAGCAGCCCTGCGGGGGGCCTCCAAGAGACCCAGTACTTC. Protein: CASSPAGGLQETQYF.

This clonotype was counted only a few times. The gene calls are TRBV14 and TRBJ2-7, with D perhaps TRBD1 (6 bases). CDR1 is SGHDN, CDR2 FVKESK, per germline. This CDR3 spans 15 amino acids. V was pared by 0 bases and J by 3 bases, with 12 bases between. CDR3 in amino acids: CASSQDLSGDYEQYF. In DNA, the CDR3 is TGTGCCAGCAGCCAAGATCTGTCAGGGGACTACGAGCAGTACTTC.

This clonotype was counted many times. The V call is TRBV6-2 or TRBV6-3, the J call TRBJ1-5; the D is unclear. V dropped 3 bases and J dropped 9 bases, with 15 bases sitting between them. Germline CDR1 is MNHEY and CDR2 is SVGEGT. The CDR3 sequence is 14 residues long. CDR3 in amino acids: CASSYRTGWWPQHF. DNA of the CDR3: TGTGCCAGCAGTTATCGTACTGGTTGGTGGCCCCAGCATTTT.

This clonotype was recorded at least ten times. The chain couples TRBV7-8 to TRBJ2-3; TRBD2 aligns across 9 bases. After removal of 5 bases from V and 1 base from J, the junction contained 7 bases not matched to a gene. This CDR3 contains 16 residues. Germline lookup yields CDR1 SGHVS and CDR2 FQNEAQ. Written as DNA, the CDR3 is TGTGCCAGCAGCACAGGGGTAGCGGGGGGCACAGATACGCAGTATTTT. Translation: CASSTGVAGGTDTQYF.

In its sample, this clonotype was seen many times. The chain has TRBV7-2 and TRBJ1-5; D possibly corresponds to TRBD1 (5 bases). Germline CDR1 reads SGHTA; CDR2 reads FQGNSA. V lost 0 bases and J 4 bases, leaving 10 bases between the germline ends. CDR3 size: 15 residues. The CDR3 sequence is CASSLAWGGNQPQHF. CDR3 nucleotides: TGTGCCAGCAGCTTAGCGTGGGGGGGGAATCAGCCCCAGCATTTT.

This clonotype was recorded many times. This chain joins TRBV27 and TRBJ1-1; 7 bases are shared with TRBD1. Germline V gives CDR1 MNHEY, CDR2 SMNVEV (reference sequence). After removal of 8 bases from V and 2 bases from J, the junction contained 11 bases not matched to a gene. The CDR3 sequence is 15 residues long. In DNA, the CDR3 is TGTGCCAGCCAATACTTGGGGGACAGCAACACTGAAGCTTTCTTT. Its protein product is CASQYLGDSNTEAFF.

This clonotype was detected only a few times. J is TRBJ2-5 and V is TRBV7-8, with TRBD2 matching 7 bases. CDR1 is SGHVS and CDR2 is FQNEAQ in the germline V gene. This CDR3 region has 12 residues. V dropped 11 bases and J dropped 0; count of bases not matched to a gene: 3. The CDR3 coding sequence is TGTGCCGGCGGGAGAAACCAAGAGACCCAGTACTTC. It translates to CAGGRNQETQYF.

This clonotype appeared many times. This chain links TRBV9 with TRBJ2-6; D gene uncertain. The CDR3 sequence is 15 residues long. Trimming shortened V by 3 bases and J by 0 bases, and 7 bases separated the two germline ends. The germline V gene encodes CDR1 SGDLS and CDR2 YYNGEE. CDR3 in DNA: TGTGCCAGCAGCGGGGTAACCTCTGGGGCCAACGTCCTGACTTTC. Its protein is CASSGVTSGANVLTF.

This clonotype was detected many times. V gene TRBV10-3 combines with J gene TRBJ2-1, with D possibly matching TRBD1 (6 bases). V gave up 0 bases and J gave up 8 bases, with 17 bases separating them. CDR1 and CDR2 from the germline V gene are ENHRY and SYGVKD. CDR3 length equals 16 residues. CDR3 loop: CAISESRNPRGDEQFF. The CDR3 DNA reads as TGTGCCATCAGTGAGTCGAGGAATCCCAGGGGCGATGAGCAGTTCTTC.

A single count supports this clonotype. The CDR3 sequence is CAISEFPSMDEQFF. The CDR3 nucleotides are TGTGCCATCAGTGAGTTTCCGAGTATGGATGAGCAGTTCTTC. This chain uses TRBV10-3 with TRBJ2-1; D is undetermined. Germline CDR1 reads ENHRY; CDR2 reads SYGVKD. V dropped 1 base and J dropped 8 bases, with 12 bases sitting between them. This CDR3 region has 14 residues.

This clonotype was observed many times. V is TRBV2 and J is TRBJ1-5; D is uncertain. The germline gives CDR1 SNHLY, CDR2 FYNNEI. The CDR3 runs 14 residues. Trimming stripped 5 bases from V and 3 bases from J, with 11 bases between. CDR3 DNA sequence: TGTGCCAGCAGTCCCAGGAGCCCCAATCAGCCCCAGCATTTT. Translating it yields CASSPRSPNQPQHF.

The chain has TRBV10-2 and TRBJ1-2, with 8 bases lining up with TRBD1. The CDR3 runs to 13 residues. Germline V gene data show CDR1 as WSHSY and CDR2 as SAAADI. The junction had 9 bases not matched to a gene; V was cut back by 9 bases and J by 6 bases. The CDR3 nucleotides read TGCGCCAGTACCGGACAGGGAATAGATGGCTACACCTTC. Translation gives CASTGQGIDGYTF.

This clonotype appeared many times. This chain links TRBV12-3 or TRBV12-4 with TRBJ1-5, with a possible D match to TRBD1 (6 bases). With 0 bases removed from V and 6 bases from J, the gap between germline ends came to 15 bases. The CDR3 length is 16 residues. Written as DNA, the CDR3 is TGTGCCAGCAGTTTAGCGCATCAGGTCAGGGGTCAGCCCCAGCATTTT. Protein sequence: CASSLAHQVRGQPQHF.

This clonotype was seen ten or more times. This rearrangement joins TRBV18 to TRBJ2-3, with 8 bases matching TRBD2. V trimming: 6 bases; J trimming: 6 bases; junction bases outside the gene matches: 14. The germline gives CDR1 KGHSH, CDR2 LQKENI. This CDR3 is 16 amino acids long. The CDR3 region is CASSRRLSGEFDTQYF. Here the CDR3 DNA reads TGTGCCAGCTCGCGACGGCTTAGCGGGGAGTTCGATACGCAGTATTTT.

Many counts were recorded for this clonotype. This chain joins TRBV20-1 and TRBJ2-3, with TRBD1 matching over 7 bases. The J segment lost 2 bases and the V segment lost 8 bases, leaving 4 bases of the junction unmatched. Germline V gene lookup returns CDR1 DFQATT and CDR2 SNEGSKA (reference sequence). The CDR3 spans 12 residues. DNA for the CDR3: TGCAGTACGGGACAGCCCACAGATACGCAGTATTTT. Translation: CSTGQPTDTQYF.

This clonotype has only a few counts. The V call is TRBV20-1, the J call TRBJ1-3, with D tentatively TRBD1 (5 bases). Germline CDR1 is DFQATT and CDR2 is SNEGSKA (reference sequence). The CDR3 loop spans 14 amino acids. The V and J ends lost 4 bases and 4 bases respectively, with 14 bases between them. This CDR3 reads CSATPGSYGNTIYF. Written as DNA, the CDR3 is TGCAGTGCTACTCCAGGGTCTTACGGAAACACCATATATTTT.

The V gene is TRBV5-4, the J gene TRBJ2-2; 8 nucleotides line up with TRBD1. The CDR3 sequence is 15 residues long. J lost 5 bases, V lost 3 bases, and 6 bases had no gene match. In germline, CDR1 is SGHNT, CDR2 YYREEE (reference sequence). The CDR3 loop reads CASSSPDRATGELFF. The CDR3 DNA reads as TGTGCCAGCAGCTCCCCGGACAGGGCAACCGGGGAGCTGTTTTTT.